These T cell receptor beta chains were read from a single sample in a study of T-cell memory formation after mild COVID-19. In TCRdb, the 5' RACE reads were re-called with MiXCR into one record per CDR3 protein. The data show more than 400,000 distinct CDR3 sequences, with approximately 18% seen just once and around 12% held by the top ten. Sequenced input: PBMCs or a T cell subset sorted from them (not recorded which). The receptors stem from an adult woman who had mild COVID-19 (a few samples of this study predate the infection). Cell type and time point are not known. Both conserved end residues are part of each CDR3. The order of the fields is clone size, V gene, D gene, J gene, CDR3 DNA, CDR3 protein. D genes are given only for firm matches. Only part of the rows carry a size: once, few, many, or a class if the clone is expanded.

abundance: -
v_gene: TRBV2
d_gene: TRBD1
j_gene: TRBJ1-4
CDR3nt: TGTGCCAGCATCAGACAGGGGATTAATGAAAAACTGTTTTTT
CDR3aa: CASIRQGINEKLFF

abundance: -
v_gene: TRBV9
d_gene: TRBD1
j_gene: TRBJ2-7
CDR3nt: TGTGCCAGCAGCGTAGCAAGGGACAGGGGGCGAGGCGAGCAGTACTTC
CDR3aa: CASSVARDRGRGEQYF

abundance: -
v_gene: TRBV20-1
d_gene: TRBD2
j_gene: TRBJ2-1
CDR3nt: TGCAGTGCTAGACCGCGGAATAGCGGGAGTAGGAATGAGCAGTTCTTC
CDR3aa: CSARPRNSGSRNEQFF

abundance: -
v_gene: TRBV10-3
d_gene: -
j_gene: TRBJ1-1
CDR3nt: TGTGCCATCAGTGAGTCTTCTTCGGCAGCTTTCTTT
CDR3aa: CAISESSSAAFF

abundance: few
v_gene: TRBV12-3/TRBV12-4
d_gene: TRBD1
j_gene: TRBJ1-2
CDR3nt: TGTGCCAGCAGCCCACAAGGGGGCGTTGGCTACACCTTC
CDR3aa: CASSPQGGVGYTF

abundance: -
v_gene: TRBV5-1
d_gene: -
j_gene: TRBJ2-3
CDR3nt: TGCGCCAGCAGCTTAAATGCGGGGAGCACAGATACGCAGTATTTT
CDR3aa: CASSLNAGSTDTQYF

abundance: -
v_gene: TRBV9
d_gene: -
j_gene: TRBJ2-2
CDR3nt: TGTGCCAGCACTCGCTCGGACTATGGGACCGGGGAGCTGTTTTTT
CDR3aa: CASTRSDYGTGELFF

abundance: -
v_gene: TRBV4-1
d_gene: -
j_gene: TRBJ1-2
CDR3nt: TGCGCCAGCAGCCAATCACCTTCGGCAGAGGCCTATGGCTACACCTTC
CDR3aa: CASSQSPSAEAYGYTF

abundance: many
v_gene: TRBV5-1
d_gene: -
j_gene: TRBJ2-5
CDR3nt: TGCGCCAGCAGCTTGAAGGGGGGGGAGACCCAGTACTTC
CDR3aa: CASSLKGGETQYF

abundance: -
v_gene: TRBV5-1
d_gene: -
j_gene: TRBJ1-1
CDR3nt: TGCGCCAGCAGCTTGATGGTAGGGAACACTGAAGCTTTCTTT
CDR3aa: CASSLMVGNTEAFF

abundance: -
v_gene: TRBV5-1
d_gene: -
j_gene: TRBJ2-7
CDR3nt: TGCGCCAGCAGCTTGGGTAGCAGGGCCTACGAGCAGTACTTC
CDR3aa: CASSLGSRAYEQYF

abundance: many
v_gene: TRBV7-9
d_gene: -
j_gene: TRBJ1-5
CDR3nt: TGTGCCAGCAGCTTAGAAAGGGGGGCGTGGGGTCAGCCCCAGCATTTT
CDR3aa: CASSLERGAWGQPQHF

abundance: -
v_gene: TRBV9
d_gene: TRBD1
j_gene: TRBJ1-1
CDR3nt: TGTGCCAGCAGCTCCCAGGCAGGGGGCATAGGGACTGAAGCTTTCTTT
CDR3aa: CASSSQAGGIGTEAFF

abundance: few
v_gene: TRBV18
d_gene: TRBD2
j_gene: TRBJ2-7
CDR3nt: TGTGCCAGCTCACCACTAGCGGGGGGGCCAAACGAGCAGTACTTC
CDR3aa: CASSPLAGGPNEQYF

abundance: few
v_gene: TRBV5-1
d_gene: TRBD1
j_gene: TRBJ2-2
CDR3nt: TGCGCCAGCCACCCTGACAGGGGTCCCACCGGGGAGCTGTTTTTT
CDR3aa: CASHPDRGPTGELFF

abundance: few
v_gene: TRBV29-1
d_gene: TRBD1
j_gene: TRBJ1-1
CDR3nt: TGCAGCGTTATGACAGGGTTGAACACTGAAGCTTTCTTT
CDR3aa: CSVMTGLNTEAFF

abundance: -
v_gene: TRBV7-3
d_gene: -
j_gene: TRBJ2-2
CDR3nt: TGTGCCAGCAGCTTAGAAGGTCGGAGGTCGACCGGGGAGCTGTTTTTT
CDR3aa: CASSLEGRRSTGELFF